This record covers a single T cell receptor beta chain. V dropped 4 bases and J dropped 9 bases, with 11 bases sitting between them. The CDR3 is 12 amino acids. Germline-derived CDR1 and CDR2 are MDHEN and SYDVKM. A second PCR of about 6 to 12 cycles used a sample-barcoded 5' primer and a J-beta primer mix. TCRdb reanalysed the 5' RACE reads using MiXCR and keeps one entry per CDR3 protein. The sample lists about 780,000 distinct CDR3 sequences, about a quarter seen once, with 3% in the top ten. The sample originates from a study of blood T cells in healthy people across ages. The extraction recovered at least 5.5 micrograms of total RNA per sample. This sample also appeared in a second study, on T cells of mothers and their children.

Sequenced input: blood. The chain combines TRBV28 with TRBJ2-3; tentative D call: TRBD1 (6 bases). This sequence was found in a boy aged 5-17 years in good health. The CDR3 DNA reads TGTGCCAGCAGTTCTGACAGGTTGACGCAGTATTTT. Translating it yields CASSSDRLTQYF.